Below are 23 T cell receptor beta chains sequenced from a single sample in a study of shared clonotypes between healthy human individuals. Profiling relied on immunoSEQ multiplex PCR, and the TCRdb table lists in-frame clones only, not all of them. The sample carries approximately 1.4 million clones, 98% recorded once. The sequenced sample consisted of naive CD4+ T cells sorted from blood. Subset given: CD45RA+ positively selected. Source of these receptors: a man aged 30-40 years in good health.

This clone was found once. V is TRBV6-5 and J is TRBJ1-5; D unclear. V was shortened by 8 bases and J by 0 bases, with 14 bases between the two germline ends. The CDR3 runs 15 residues. CDR1 and CDR2 from the germline V gene are MNHEY and SVGAGI. CDR3 bases: TGTGCCAGCGGTAGAGGCAGGTATAGCAATCAGCCCCAGCATTTT. Translation gives CASGRGRYSNQPQHF.

As regards this clone: Other DNA sequences within the sample encode an identical CDR3. CDR3 amino acids: CASSLGDRGGTDTQYF. Written as DNA, the CDR3 is TGCGCCAGCAGCTTGGGGGACAGGGGAGGAACAGATACGCAGTATTTT. V and J are TRBV5-1 and TRBJ2-3; 10 positions match TRBD1. V lost 0 bases, J lost 3 bases, and 4 bases stayed unmatched. The CDR3 extends over 16 amino acids. Germline V gene sequence: CDR1 SGHRS, CDR2 YFSETQ.

This clone was seen a single time. This rearrangement joins TRBV6-1 to TRBJ2-2, with D perhaps matching TRBD1 (5 bases). Trimming removed 1 base at V and 4 bases at J, with 7 bases between. Germline CDR1 reads MNHNS; CDR2 reads SASEGT. This CDR3 is 14 amino acids long. The CDR3 coding sequence is TGTGCCAGCAGTGAAGACAGGCTCACCGGGGAGCTGTTTTTT. It is translated as CASSEDRLTGELFF.

The CDR3 sequence: CASSFWRAGGRYEQYF. DNA of the CDR3: TGTGCCAGCAGTTTCTGGAGGGCGGGAGGGCGCTACGAGCAGTACTTC. The gene calls are TRBV28 and TRBJ2-7, with 9 bases aligning to TRBD2. V lost 3 bases and J lost 3; bases outside the gene matches: 9. The CDR3 contains 16 residues. Germline CDR1 reads MDHEN; CDR2 reads SYDVKM.

V usage is TRBV10-3 and J usage is TRBJ2-1, with 14 bases fitting TRBD2. V gave up 9 bases and J gave up 7 bases; unmatched junction bases: 5. Germline assignment: CDR1 ENHRY and CDR2 SYGVKD. The CDR3 totals 14 residues. CDR3 in DNA: TGTGCCATAGGACTAGCGGGAGGAGGAAATGAGCAGTTCTTC. Encoded protein: CAIGLAGGGNEQFF.

The chain has TRBV30 and TRBJ2-3; 12 nucleotides line up with TRBD1. Germline loops: CDR1 GTSNPN, CDR2 SVGIG (reference sequence). Trimming cost V 4 bases and J 6 bases; bases outside gene matches: 5. CDR3 length equals 14 residues. This CDR3 reads CAWNRDRGRDTQYF. In DNA, the CDR3 is TGTGCCTGGAACCGGGACAGGGGGCGGGATACGCAGTATTTT.

This rearrangement joins TRBV27 to TRBJ1-2, with TRBD1 as a possible D gene (6 bases). The CDR3 loop spans 15 amino acids. V lost 2 bases and J lost 4, with 14 bases in between. Germline CDR1 MNHEY, CDR2 SMNVEV (reference sequence). Here the CDR3 DNA reads TGTGCCAGCAGTTTAGGGGGGCGCGGAGCCTATGGCTACACCTTC. Translating gives CASSLGGRGAYGYTF.

The chain has TRBV27 and TRBJ2-7; 8 bases are shared with TRBD1. V lost 5 bases, J lost 4 bases, and 10 bases stayed unmatched. CDR1 and CDR2 from the germline V gene are MNHEY and SMNVEV (reference sequence). The CDR3 consists of 15 residues. The CDR3 sequence: CASSPSGQAGYEQYF. DNA of the CDR3: TGTGCCAGCAGTCCCTCGGGACAGGCGGGGTACGAGCAGTACTTC.

The rearrangement links TRBV9 to TRBJ2-1, with 10 bases matching TRBD2. V was pared by 3 bases and J by 3 bases, with 3 bases of the junction left unmatched. Per germline, CDR1 SGDLS and CDR2 YYNGEE. The CDR3 length is 15 residues. The chain's CDR3 is CASSGLAGGYNEQFF. CDR3 in DNA: TGTGCCAGCAGCGGATTAGCGGGAGGCTACAATGAGCAGTTCTTC.

J is TRBJ2-1 and V is TRBV7-9; D possibly corresponds to TRBD2 (5 bases). V was shortened by 0 bases and J by 6 bases, with 9 bases between the two germline ends. The CDR3 runs to 14 residues. The germline gives CDR1 SEHNR, CDR2 FQNEAQ (reference sequence). The CDR3: CASSLAFGINEQFF. The CDR3 region has the DNA TGTGCCAGCAGCTTAGCCTTCGGGATCAATGAGCAGTTCTTC.

This clone is a singleton in its sample. This rearrangement joins TRBV4-3 to TRBJ2-5, with D perhaps matching TRBD1 or TRBD2 (5 bases each). CDR1 is LGHNA, CDR2 YSLEER, per germline. V lost 0 bases, J lost 4 bases, and 12 bases lay in between. The length of the CDR3 is 15 residues. The CDR3 DNA is TGCGCCAGCAGCCAAGATCGGGGCAGGTCAGAGACCCAGTACTTC. Protein product: CASSQDRGRSETQYF.

The V call is TRBV6-6, the J call TRBJ2-3; D ambiguous. The CDR3 is made up of 14 amino acids. Germline values: CDR1 MNHNY, CDR2 SVGAGI (reference sequence). The V end lost 2 bases, the J end lost 2 bases, and 8 bases lay between the germline ends. The CDR3 coding sequence is TGTGCCAGCAGTTACACCCGGAACACAGATACGCAGTATTTT. Its protein product is CASSYTRNTDTQYF.

This clone was observed once. The rearrangement uses TRBV6-1 and TRBJ1-1; 7 bases are shared with TRBD1. Per germline, CDR1 MNHNS and CDR2 SASEGT. This CDR3 has 13 residues. Germline trimming cut 7 bases from V and 4 bases from J; bases unmatched to any gene: 6. The CDR3 sequence: CASNLGGATEAFF. CDR3 bases: TGTGCCAGCAACCTAGGGGGCGCCACTGAAGCTTTCTTT.

This clone was picked up one time. The chain employs TRBV29-1 and TRBJ1-4; maybe TRBD1 (5 bases). V shed 1 base and J shed 4 bases, with 13 bases lying between them. This CDR3 spans 15 amino acids. In germline, CDR1 is SQVTM, CDR2 ANQGSEA. Here the CDR3 reads CSVEGGAGFNEKLFF. The CDR3 DNA is TGCAGCGTTGAAGGAGGGGCCGGATTTAATGAAAAACTGTTTTTT.

The chain recombines TRBV6-1 with TRBJ2-2; 9 nucleotides line up with TRBD2. J gave up 1 base and V 2 bases, and 11 bases lay outside the gene matches. The CDR3 covers 19 residues. The germline CDR1 and CDR2 sequences are MNHNS and SASEGT. CDR3 amino acids: CASSELPSGIAQNTGELFF. CDR3 nucleotide sequence: TGTGCCAGCAGTGAATTACCTAGCGGGATAGCCCAGAACACCGGGGAGCTGTTTTTT.

The chain joins TRBV5-1 to TRBJ2-3; D is uncertain. CDR1 is SGHRS, CDR2 YFSETQ, per germline. Trimming removed 2 bases at V and 4 bases at J, with 14 bases between. The CDR3 extends over 15 amino acids. The CDR3 coding sequence is TGCGCCAGCAGCTTCGGGCTCCCGGGCCCAGATACGCAGTATTTT. This encodes CASSFGLPGPDTQYF.

The chain is built from TRBV10-3 and TRBJ2-3, with 8 positions matching TRBD1. Germline CDR1 and CDR2: ENHRY and SYGVKD. V shed 3 bases and J 12 bases; nucleotides not matched to a gene: 8. This CDR3 comprises 13 residues. CDR3 coding DNA: TGTGCCATCAGTGACCCCGGGACAGGTCCTCAGTATTTT. Residues: CAISDPGTGPQYF.

The gene calls are TRBV19 and TRBJ2-7, with 8 bases fitting TRBD2. After removal of 2 bases from V and 2 bases from J, the junction contained 11 bases not matched to a gene. Germline V gene data show CDR1 as LNHDA and CDR2 as SQIVND (reference sequence). This CDR3 contains 17 residues. The CDR3 is CASSISERGQGTYEQYF. DNA for the CDR3: TGTGCCAGTAGTATATCAGAGCGGGGGCAGGGGACCTACGAGCAGTACTTC.

DNA for the CDR3: TGCGCCAGCAGCGGGGGACTAGCGCTTGAGCAGTACTTC. Protein product: CASSGGLALEQYF. The chain uses TRBV5-1 and TRBJ2-7, with 10 bases fitting TRBD2. V shed 4 bases and J 7 bases; nucleotides not matched to a gene: 5. The germline V gene has CDR1 SGHRS and CDR2 YFSETQ. There are 13 residues in the CDR3.

The CDR3 region is CASSYSGGREKDTQYF. The CDR3 nucleotides are TGCGCCAGCAGCTATAGCGGGGGTAGGGAGAAAGATACGCAGTATTTT. The V call is TRBV10-1, the J call TRBJ2-3, with 9 nucleotides matching TRBD2. J gave up 5 bases and V 6 bases, and 12 bases lay outside the gene matches. In germline, CDR1 is WNHNN, CDR2 SYGVQD (reference sequence). CDR3 size: 16 residues.

The V gene is TRBV5-1, the J gene TRBJ2-2, with 9 bases matching TRBD1. Unmatched junction bases numbered 8, after V lost 4 bases and J lost 4 bases. There are 16 residues in the CDR3. Germline-derived CDR1 and CDR2 are SGHRS and YFSETQ. In nucleotides, the CDR3 is TGCGCCAGCAGCCCGGGACAGGGACGTCCCACCGGGGAGCTGTTTTTT. Translated, it gives CASSPGQGRPTGELFF.

The J gene is TRBJ1-5, the V gene TRBV9; tentatively, D is TRBD1 (6 bases). This CDR3 contains 14 residues. The germline V gene has CDR1 SGDLS and CDR2 YYNGEE. The germline V and J ends were trimmed by 3 bases and 0 bases, with 7 bases remaining between them. In DNA, the CDR3 is TGTGCCAGCAGCGGGACAGATAGCAATCAGCCCCAGCATTTT. Residues: CASSGTDSNQPQHF.

The chain links TRBV5-1 to TRBJ2-7; the D gene is possibly TRBD1 (6 bases). Germline loops: CDR1 SGHRS, CDR2 YFSETQ. Trimming cost V 2 bases and J 3 bases, with 15 bases left between them. CDR3 length equals 15 residues. This CDR3 reads CASSFMTGTHYEQYF. As DNA, the CDR3 is TGCGCCAGCAGCTTTATGACAGGAACACACTACGAGCAGTACTTC.